This is a list of T cell receptor beta chains from one sample in a study of blood T cell repertoires in COVID-19. Profiled with immunoSEQ multiplex PCR; TCRdb holds only in-frame clones, not every one. This sample has 310,000 or so clones, with 70% to 90% found just once. Source material: PBMCs or T cells enriched from blood (not recorded which). The origin of the receptors is a woman aged 18-29 years who had recovered from COVID-19. CDR3s include the opening cysteine and the closing phenylalanine or tryptophan. Each record gives: J gene, clone size, CDR3 length, V gene, D gene, CDR3 protein, CDR3 DNA. The D gene is left open where the match is weak. Clone size is stated in some rows and not others, as once, few, many or a class when expanded.

j_call: TRBJ2-3; clone_size: -; cdr3_length: 15; v_call: TRBV10-1; d_call: -; cdr3_aa: CASSDPGRGTDTQYF; cdr3_nt: TGCGCCAGCAGTGACCCCGGTAGGGGGACAGATACGCAGTATTTT
j_call: TRBJ2-3; clone_size: -; cdr3_length: 15; v_call: TRBV5-1; d_call: TRBD2; cdr3_aa: CASSLLGLDADTQYF; cdr3_nt: TGCGCCAGCAGTCTCCTGGGACTAGATGCAGATACGCAGTATTTT
j_call: TRBJ1-5; clone_size: -; cdr3_length: 14; v_call: TRBV5-1; d_call: TRBD1; cdr3_aa: CASSLGTEGQPQHF; cdr3_nt: TGCGCCAGCAGCCTGGGGACAGAGGGTCAGCCCCAGCATTTT
j_call: TRBJ1-5; clone_size: once; cdr3_length: 13; v_call: TRBV15; d_call: -; cdr3_aa: CATSKGGNQPQHF; cdr3_nt: TGTGCCACCAGCAAGGGGGGCAATCAGCCCCAGCATTTT
j_call: TRBJ2-5; clone_size: -; cdr3_length: 12; v_call: TRBV29-1; d_call: -; cdr3_aa: CSVVDSQETQYF; cdr3_nt: TGCAGCGTTGTGGACTCCCAAGAGACCCAGTACTTC
j_call: TRBJ1-2; clone_size: -; cdr3_length: 12; v_call: TRBV5-1; d_call: -; cdr3_aa: CASSLAGSEYTF; cdr3_nt: TGCGCCAGCAGCTTGGCCGGGTCAGAATACACCTTC
j_call: TRBJ2-7; clone_size: -; cdr3_length: 13; v_call: TRBV12-3/TRBV12-4; d_call: -; cdr3_aa: CASSISQGYEQYF; cdr3_nt: TGTGCCAGCAGTATAAGTCAGGGTTACGAGCAGTACTTC
j_call: TRBJ1-1; clone_size: -; cdr3_length: 11; v_call: TRBV6-5; d_call: -; cdr3_aa: CASSLDREAFF; cdr3_nt: TGTGCCAGCAGCCTGGACAGAGAAGCTTTCTTT
j_call: TRBJ2-3; clone_size: -; cdr3_length: 15; v_call: TRBV5-1; d_call: TRBD1; cdr3_aa: CASSPGTGSTDTQYF; cdr3_nt: TGCGCCAGCAGCCCTGGGACAGGGAGTACGGATACGCAGTATTTT
j_call: TRBJ1-5; clone_size: -; cdr3_length: 13; v_call: TRBV30; d_call: -; cdr3_aa: CAWSSQGYQPQHF; cdr3_nt: TGTGCCTGGAGTAGTCAGGGGTACCAGCCCCAGCATTTT
j_call: TRBJ1-2; clone_size: -; cdr3_length: 13; v_call: TRBV6-5; d_call: TRBD1; cdr3_aa: CASRGDRAYGYTF; cdr3_nt: TGTGCCAGCAGAGGGGACAGGGCCTATGGCTACACCTTC
j_call: TRBJ2-5; clone_size: -; cdr3_length: 17; v_call: TRBV21-1; d_call: -; cdr3_aa: CARSGTSGAGFQETQYF; cdr3_nt: TGTGCCAGGTCCGGGACTAGCGGGGCGGGGTTCCAAGAGACCCAGTACTTC
j_call: TRBJ1-2; clone_size: -; cdr3_length: 15; v_call: TRBV27; d_call: -; cdr3_aa: CASRKPGPANYGYTF; cdr3_nt: TGTGCCAGCAGGAAGCCCGGTCCTGCTAACTATGGCTACACCTTC
j_call: TRBJ2-1; clone_size: once; cdr3_length: 15; v_call: TRBV5-5; d_call: TRBD1; cdr3_aa: CASSLQGQGDNEQFF; cdr3_nt: TGTGCCAGCAGCTTACAGGGACAGGGGGACAATGAGCAGTTCTTC
j_call: TRBJ2-7; clone_size: -; cdr3_length: 14; v_call: TRBV6-5; d_call: TRBD1; cdr3_aa: CASRKQGASYEQYF; cdr3_nt: TGTGCCAGCAGGAAACAGGGGGCATCCTACGAGCAGTACTTC
j_call: TRBJ2-5; clone_size: -; cdr3_length: 17; v_call: TRBV9; d_call: TRBD2; cdr3_aa: CASSPGPGTKYQETQYF; cdr3_nt: TGTGCCAGCAGCCCCGGTCCCGGGACTAAGTACCAAGAGACCCAGTACTTC
j_call: TRBJ2-1; clone_size: -; cdr3_length: 16; v_call: TRBV10-2; d_call: TRBD1; cdr3_aa: CASRDGQGRFDNEQFF; cdr3_nt: TGCGCCAGCAGGGACGGACAGGGGAGGTTCGACAATGAGCAGTTCTTC
j_call: TRBJ1-5; clone_size: -; cdr3_length: 14; v_call: TRBV27; d_call: -; cdr3_aa: CASSLSPGDQPQHF; cdr3_nt: TGTGCCAGCAGTTTATCACCAGGGGATCAGCCCCAGCATTTT